Listed below are T cell receptor beta chains from one sample, sequenced in a study of T cell repertoires in cytomegalovirus infection. TCRdb recomputed calls from the reads with MiXCR, one row per CDR3 protein. Here the sample spans about 830,000 distinct CDR3 sequences, 30% to 35% being singletons. These receptors are not linked to any known antigen. The specimen was cultured CD8+ T cells from PBMCs, collected from culture after CMV antigen stimulation. The source of these receptors is a human donor in good health (CMV status not recorded). Some clones in this sample may be carry-over from other donors' samples. CDR3s include the opening cysteine and the closing phenylalanine or tryptophan. The D gene is left open where the match is weak. For some rows the clone size is stated as once, few or many, or as a class when expanded; others skip it.

v_gene,abundance,d_gene,j_gene,CDR3aa,CDR3nt
TRBV6-1,NA,TRBD2,TRBJ2-3,CASSEEAGGSDMQYF,TGTGCCAGCAGTGAAGAAGCGGGGGGGTCAGATATGCAGTATTTT
TRBV29-1,NA,NA,TRBJ2-5,CSVVPTAQETQYF,TGCAGCGTTGTCCCTACGGCTCAAGAGACCCAGTACTTC
TRBV6-1,NA,NA,TRBJ1-4,CASSYSPEGRTGLFF,TGTGCCAGCAGTTACTCCCCGGAGGGTCGAACGGGGCTGTTTTTT
TRBV11-1,NA,NA,TRBJ2-7,CASTKEGHEQYF,TGTGCCAGCACTAAAGAAGGGCACGAGCAGTACTTC
TRBV28,few,NA,TRBJ2-5,CASRMGGETQYF,TGTGCCAGCAGGATGGGGGGCGAGACCCAGTACTTC
TRBV29-1,many,NA,TRBJ1-1,CSVGGSRGDEAFF,TGCAGCGTTGGAGGGTCCCGCGGGGATGAAGCTTTCTTT
TRBV7-2,many,TRBD1,TRBJ1-1,CASSLRTGVNTEAFF,TGTGCCAGCAGCCTTCGGACAGGTGTGAACACTGAAGCTTTCTTT
TRBV18,few,NA,TRBJ2-5,CASSTPDAKTYQETQYF,TGTGCCAGCTCAACACCTGACGCGAAGACGTACCAAGAGACCCAGTACTTC
TRBV7-6,NA,NA,TRBJ2-7,CASSLEGGGAYEQYF,TGTGCCAGCAGCTTAGAGGGGGGCGGCGCCTACGAGCAGTACTTC
TRBV7-9,few,NA,TRBJ2-2,CASSSAVWTPRNTGELFF,TGTGCCAGCAGCTCCGCAGTCTGGACTCCACGGAACACCGGGGAGCTGTTTTTT
TRBV27,NA,NA,TRBJ2-1,CASAGGMGQFF,TGTGCCAGCGCGGGTGGAATGGGGCAGTTCTTC
TRBV4-1,NA,TRBD1,TRBJ2-3,CASSQGGQSDTQYF,TGCGCCAGCAGCCAAGGGGGACAGTCAGATACGCAGTATTTT
TRBV7-6,NA,NA,TRBJ2-5,CASSLPRGSAQETQYF,TGTGCCAGCAGCCTACCGAGGGGCTCGGCTCAAGAGACCCAGTACTTC
TRBV6-5,few,TRBD2,TRBJ2-3,CASSYSIGGGVAGDTQYF,TGTGCCAGCAGTTACTCGATTGGCGGGGGGGTTGCAGGGGATACGCAGTATTTT
TRBV7-9,few,NA,TRBJ1-2,CASSPPSYGYTF,TGTGCCAGCTCACCCCCGAGCTATGGCTACACCTTC
TRBV5-4,once,NA,TRBJ1-6,CASSRLEQINSPLHF,TGTGCCAGCAGCCGTCTGGAACAGATAAATTCACCCCTCCACTTT
TRBV4-2,few,NA,TRBJ2-2,CASSQEHLNTGELFF,TGTGCCAGCAGCCAAGAGCACCTGAACACCGGGGAGCTGTTTTTT
TRBV6-5,few,TRBD1,TRBJ1-1,CASSYLEGDRAQAWEAFF,TGTGCCAGCAGTTACTTGGAAGGGGACAGGGCACAGGCATGGGAGGCTTTCTTT
TRBV25-1,NA,TRBD1,TRBJ1-5,CASSEFFVTGDQPQHF,TGTGCCAGCAGTGAATTCTTCGTGACAGGGGACCAGCCCCAGCATTTT
TRBV11-2,NA,TRBD2,TRBJ2-3,CASSVGSGPISTDTQYF,TGTGCCAGCAGCGTAGGTAGCGGGCCAATAAGCACAGATACGCAGTATTTT
TRBV7-2,few,TRBD1,TRBJ1-2,CASSSTGGAYYGYTF,TGTGCCAGCAGCTCGACAGGGGGCGCTTACTATGGCTACACCTTC
TRBV5-5,many,NA,TRBJ2-1,CASSSVAEGNEQFF,TGTGCCAGCAGCTCGGTGGCAGAAGGAAATGAGCAGTTCTTC
TRBV20-1,NA,TRBD1,TRBJ2-7,CSAPDRGQPYEQYF,TGCAGTGCTCCGGACAGGGGCCAGCCCTACGAGCAGTACTTC
TRBV19,few,NA,TRBJ1-1,CASRHQFTTVSINTEAFF,TGTGCCAGCCGTCACCAGTTCACGACAGTGTCTATAAACACTGAAGCTTTCTTT
TRBV19,once,NA,TRBJ1-1,CASSIWGGNTEAFF,TGTGCCAGTAGTATCTGGGGGGGAAACACTGAAGCTTTCTTT
TRBV19,few,NA,TRBJ1-5,CASSIEGGGSNQPQHF,TGTGCCAGTAGTATAGAAGGGGGAGGGAGCAATCAGCCCCAGCATTTT
TRBV5-6,NA,NA,TRBJ2-7,CASSLGTSNEQYF,TGTGCCAGCAGCTTGGGGACCAGTAACGAGCAGTACTTC
TRBV27,few,NA,TRBJ1-2,CASSLGRSVGYGYTF,TGTGCCAGCAGTTTAGGACGGTCCGTGGGGTATGGCTACACCTTC
TRBV20-1,NA,NA,TRBJ1-2,CSAVATVGFYGYTF,TGCAGTGCTGTTGCGACGGTCGGTTTCTATGGCTACACCTTC
TRBV7-6,few,TRBD1,TRBJ2-1,CASSSITGGLYNEQFF,TGTGCCAGCAGCTCCATTACAGGGGGCCTCTACAATGAGCAGTTCTTC
TRBV7-2,many,NA,TRBJ2-5,CASSPTEGGYQETQYF,TGTGCCAGCAGCCCGACGGAAGGGGGGTACCAAGAGACCCAGTACTTC
TRBV7-2,many,TRBD2,TRBJ2-5,CASSLFAGVETQYF,TGTGCCAGCAGCTTATTTGCGGGGGTGGAGACCCAGTACTTC
TRBV27,NA,NA,TRBJ2-1,CASSLRNFPEGRTDEQFF,TGTGCCAGCAGTTTAAGGAACTTCCCCGAGGGCCGAACCGATGAGCAGTTCTTC
TRBV9,NA,NA,TRBJ1-2,CASSAQSSSYGYTF,TGTGCCAGCAGCGCCCAGAGTTCCTCCTATGGCTACACCTTC
TRBV7-8,NA,TRBD1,TRBJ2-7,CASSLGSQGASYEQYF,TGTGCCAGCAGCCTAGGAAGCCAGGGGGCTTCCTACGAGCAGTACTTC
TRBV7-9,few,TRBD1,TRBJ2-5,CASSLGGTGQETQYF,TGTGCCAGCAGCTTAGGCGGGACAGGGCAGGAGACCCAGTACTTC
TRBV7-6,NA,TRBD1,TRBJ1-2,CASFNNGRGESGYTF,TGTGCCAGCTTCAATAATGGCAGGGGGGAGAGTGGCTACACCTTC
TRBV29-1,once,TRBD1,TRBJ2-1,CSVEDPGTGAYNEQFF,TGCAGCGTTGAAGACCCCGGGACAGGGGCCTACAATGAGCAGTTCTTC